The source of this TCR beta chain is a study of cytomegalovirus exposure and HLA in healthy donors. The study ran its PCR with 60 Vbeta and 13 Jbeta primers. Measured with immunoSEQ multiplex PCR; TCRdb has only the in-frame clones, and not every one. The table lists 90,000 to 100,000 clones, approximately 76% of them singletons. About this clone itself: The antigen remains undetermined. One junction end disagrees with the germline gene, perhaps due to a read error.

Study-level results: According to a later analysis, most TCR beta chains associated with CMV appeared HLA-restricted. Using a false discovery rate of 0.05, a later analysis showed that approximately 18,000 TCR beta sequences were associated with HLA alleles. In a later analysis, V- and J-gene trimming of beta chains associated with a DCLRE1C missense variant, replicated independently.

This CDR3 region has 13 residues. Germline loops: CDR1 SEHNR, CDR2 FQNEAQ (reference sequence). The J gene is TRBJ1-2, the V gene TRBV7-9, with D perhaps matching TRBD1 (6 bases). The specimen sequenced was PBMCs. This TCR came from a man aged 40-49 years in good health and CMV-seronegative. The CDR3 region is CSSSLGGGYGYTF. The DNA for the CDR3 is TGTTCCAGCAGCTTAGGGGGAGGCTATGGCTACACCTTC.